These 27 T cell receptor beta chains were all obtained from the same sample, sequenced in a study of OX40 agonist ivuxolimab in advanced cancers. The protocol was immunoSEQ multiplex PCR, while the TCRdb copy is restricted to in-frame clones and leaves out a portion. This table holds some 99,000 clones, 70% to 90% found once. The specimen comprised CD4+ or CD8+ T cells sorted from blood, sampled in a trial of the OX40 agonist ivuxolimab. The source is an adult with an advanced solid tumor such as melanoma, head and neck, liver or kidney cancer.

The V and J genes are TRBV6-1 and TRBJ1-3, with 7 bases lining up with TRBD1. There are 14 residues in the CDR3. Germline-derived CDR1 and CDR2 are MNHNS and SASEGT. V lost 5 bases to trimming and J lost 3 bases; unmatched junction nucleotides: 4. The chain's CDR3 is CASSIQGIGNTIYF. In DNA form, the CDR3 reads TGTGCCAGCAGTATACAGGGGATTGGAAACACCATATATTTT.

The CDR3 DNA is TGTGCCACCAGCAGAAACCTCGGACGGAGACGGAACACTGAAGCTTTCTTT. Its translation is CATSRNLGRRRNTEAFF. V gene TRBV15 combines with J gene TRBJ1-1; no reliable D call. The germline V and J ends were trimmed by 2 bases and 1 base, with 17 bases remaining between them. Germline lookup yields CDR1 LNHNV and CDR2 YYDKDF (reference sequence). The CDR3 sequence is 17 residues long.

V gene TRBV7-9 combines with J gene TRBJ1-2; D perhaps matches TRBD1 (5 bases). The CDR3 is made up of 12 amino acids. Germline lookup yields CDR1 SEHNR and CDR2 FQNEAQ (reference sequence). With 7 bases removed from V and 4 bases from J, the gap between germline ends came to 10 bases. The CDR3 region is CASISGGYGYTF. CDR3 coding DNA: TGTGCCAGCATCTCCGGGGGCTATGGCTACACCTTC.

This chain joins TRBV7-9 and TRBJ1-4; 8 nucleotides line up with TRBD1. Losses at the gene ends were 5 bases for V and 9 bases for J; bases not matched to a gene: 8. Germline CDR1 SEHNR, CDR2 FQNEAQ (reference sequence). The CDR3 has 14 amino acids. This chain's CDR3 is CASSPPDRGQKLFF. The CDR3 nucleotides read TGTGCCAGCAGCCCACCAGACAGGGGCCAAAAACTGTTTTTT.

The rearrangement joins TRBV7-9 to TRBJ2-1; TRBD1 matches 9 bases. Germline-derived CDR1 and CDR2 are SEHNR and FQNEAQ (reference sequence). The ends lost 3 bases at V and 5 bases at J; junction bases unmatched: 2. This CDR3 comprises 14 residues. The DNA of the CDR3 is TGTGCCAGCAGCTTTTGGACAGGGGACAATGAGCAGTTCTTC. Translated, it gives CASSFWTGDNEQFF.

The chain uses TRBV10-1 and TRBJ2-3; D uncertain. Germline V gene sequence: CDR1 WNHNN, CDR2 SYGVQD (reference sequence). V lost 6 bases, J lost 0 bases, and 4 bases lay in between. The CDR3 totals 12 residues. CDR3 coding DNA: TGCGCCAGCAGCGTAAGCACAGATACGCAGTATTTT. Its protein product is CASSVSTDTQYF.

The chain employs TRBV5-1 and TRBJ2-1; no reliable D call. Germline V gene lookup returns CDR1 SGHRS and CDR2 YFSETQ. The CDR3 spans 13 residues. Trimming removed 2 bases at V and 5 bases at J, with 8 bases between. The CDR3 is CASSFSLNNEQFF. The CDR3 nucleotides read TGCGCCAGCAGCTTTTCTCTGAACAATGAGCAGTTCTTC.

V and J are TRBV5-1 and TRBJ2-3, with a weak D call TRBD2 (5 bases). This CDR3 is 14 amino acids long. CDR1 and CDR2 (germline): SGHRS, YFSETQ. V lost 4 bases, J lost 3 bases, and 12 bases lay in between. The DNA of the CDR3 is TGCGCCAGCAGCCCTCGGAGGTCGACAGATACGCAGTATTTT. It specifies CASSPRRSTDTQYF.

CDR3 sequence reads: CATGQGTGPREQYF. The DNA of the CDR3 is TGTGCCACCGGGCAAGGGACAGGGCCACGGGAGCAGTACTTC. The chain joins TRBV18 to TRBJ2-7; 9 nucleotides align to TRBD1. V was pared by 10 bases and J by 7 bases, with 14 bases of the junction left unmatched. This CDR3 spans 14 amino acids. From germline, CDR1 is KGHSH and CDR2 LQKENI.

J is TRBJ1-2 and V is TRBV19; 7 bases line up with TRBD1. Germline V gene sequence: CDR1 LNHDA, CDR2 SQIVND (reference sequence). The CDR3 covers 14 residues. J gave up 4 bases and V 1 base, and 3 bases lay outside the gene matches. DNA for the CDR3: TGTGCCAGTAGTATAGCGGCAGGGGGCTATGGCTACACCTTC. Its translation is CASSIAAGGYGYTF.

This clone was picked up a small number of times. This chain joins TRBV5-6 and TRBJ2-5, with 9 bases aligning to TRBD1. This CDR3 region has 15 residues. Germline V gene data show CDR1 as SGHDT and CDR2 as YYEEEE. V gave up 2 bases and J gave up 5 bases; unmatched junction bases: 7. CDR3 region: CASSFPGQGTETQYF. The CDR3 bases are TGTGCCAGCAGCTTTCCGGGACAGGGAACGGAGACCCAGTACTTC.

This chain joins TRBV2 and TRBJ2-6; unclear D gene. This CDR3 is built from 15 residues. Germline V gene sequence: CDR1 SNHLY, CDR2 FYNNEI. The V and J ends lost 5 bases and 3 bases respectively, with 11 bases between them. This CDR3 is CASSQPLDGANVLTF. For the CDR3, the DNA is TGTGCCAGCAGTCAACCTCTGGATGGGGCCAACGTCCTGACTTTC.

This clone was counted a few times. The V and J genes are TRBV15 and TRBJ2-3; tentative D call: TRBD1 (8 bases). Germline V gene sequence: CDR1 LNHNV, CDR2 YYDKDF (reference sequence). Trimming stripped 7 bases from V and 6 bases from J, with 14 bases between. This CDR3 contains 13 residues. CDR3 in amino acids: CATNRGGEDTQYF. In nucleotides, the CDR3 is TGTGCCACCAACAGGGGGGGGGAGGATACGCAGTATTTT.

The chain combines TRBV6-1 with TRBJ1-5, with TRBD1 matching over 7 bases. Germline assignment: CDR1 MNHNS and CDR2 SASEGT. This CDR3 spans 14 amino acids. J lost 3 bases, V lost 6 bases, and 5 bases had no gene match. This CDR3 reads CASSPTGNNQPQHF. CDR3 bases: TGTGCCAGCAGCCCGACAGGGAACAATCAGCCCCAGCATTTT.

The CDR3 DNA reads as TGTGCCACCAGCAGAGATTTATCCGGAAACACCATATATTTT. It is translated as CATSRDLSGNTIYF. The rearrangement joins TRBV15 to TRBJ1-3, with D uncertain. The CDR3 has 14 residues. V was cut by 0 bases and J by 4 bases, with 7 bases left in between. The germline V gene encodes CDR1 LNHNV and CDR2 YYDKDF (reference sequence).

The V and J genes are TRBV7-3 and TRBJ2-5, with D unclear. CDR1 and CDR2 from the germline V gene are SGHTA and FQGTGA. This CDR3 spans 13 amino acids. Trimming removed 5 bases from V and 7 bases from J, with 14 bases in between. The CDR3 DNA sequence: TGTGCCAGCAGCGAAGGACCAGACGGGACCCAGTACTTC. Protein product: CASSEGPDGTQYF.

This chain connects TRBV7-3 to TRBJ1-2; no firm D call. The CDR3 is 13 residues long. V was trimmed by 4 bases and J by 7 bases, leaving 13 bases between them. Germline CDR1 reads SGHTA; CDR2 reads FQGTGA. This chain's CDR3 is CASSSPGEIGYTF. The CDR3 nucleotides are TGTGCCAGCAGCTCCCCCGGGGAGATTGGCTACACCTTC. Full variable domain (rest looked up from reference TRBV7-3 and TRBJ1-2): GAGVSQTPSNKVTEKGKYVELRCDPISGHTALYWYRQSLGQGPEFLIYFQGTGAADDSGLPNDRFFAVRPEGSVSTLKIQRTERGDSAVYLCASSSPGEIGYTFGSGTRLTVV.

In its sample, this clone was seen once. The CDR3 loop is CAISEDRGDSLRQYF. The CDR3 bases are TGTGCCATCAGTGAGGATCGTGGGGACAGCTTGCGACAGTACTTC. J is TRBJ2-5 and V is TRBV10-3, with TRBD1 matching 7 bases. This CDR3 spans 15 amino acids. Germline V gives CDR1 ENHRY, CDR2 SYGVKD. The junction had 14 bases not matched to a gene; V was cut back by 2 bases and J by 11 bases.

The rearrangement uses TRBV10-3 and TRBJ1-1, with D possibly being TRBD1 (5 bases). Germline CDR1 ENHRY, CDR2 SYGVKD. V lost 2 bases and J lost 7, with 8 bases in between. The CDR3 is 12 amino acids. DNA for the CDR3: TGTGCCATCAGTGAGGCTGACAGTGAAGCTTTCTTT. This encodes CAISEADSEAFF.

The chain recombines TRBV7-9 with TRBJ1-1; no firm D call. CDR1 is SEHNR and CDR2 is FQNEAQ in the germline V gene (reference sequence). The V end lost 3 bases, the J end lost 2 bases, and 10 bases lay between the germline ends. The CDR3 runs to 14 residues. This CDR3 reads CASSFIRANTEAFF. The CDR3 bases are TGTGCCAGCAGCTTTATAAGGGCAAACACTGAAGCTTTCTTT.

The chain couples TRBV6-5 to TRBJ1-5; D gene ambiguous. Per the germline V gene, CDR1 is MNHEY and CDR2 is SVGAGI. CDR3 length: 14 amino acids. Trimming took off 3 bases at V and 2 bases at J, with 8 bases between the two ends. The CDR3 loop reads CASSYALGNQPQHF. The CDR3 DNA sequence: TGTGCCAGCAGTTATGCGTTGGGCAATCAGCCCCAGCATTTT.

This rearrangement joins TRBV28 to TRBJ1-5; no firm D call. Per the germline V gene, CDR1 is MDHEN and CDR2 is SYDVKM. This CDR3 has 14 amino acids. The V end lost 6 bases, the J end lost 6 bases, and 15 bases lay between the germline ends. In DNA, the CDR3 is TGTGCCAGCAGCCCCCCGGGGAGAGGTCAGCCCCAGCATTTT. Protein sequence: CASSPPGRGQPQHF.

The table lists this clone with a count of one. The V call is TRBV7-8, the J call TRBJ2-3; 7 nucleotides match TRBD2. Germline V lookup: CDR1 SGHVS, CDR2 FQNEAQ. V lost 4 bases, J lost 8 bases, and 12 bases stayed unmatched. This CDR3 has 15 residues. CDR3 residues: CASSSTSVGGGTQYF. DNA for the CDR3: TGTGCCAGCAGCTCTACTTCGGTTGGGGGGGGTACGCAGTATTTT.

The chain uses TRBV7-2 and TRBJ1-1, with D possibly TRBD1 on 5 matching bases. Germline assignment: CDR1 SGHTA and CDR2 FQGNSA. This CDR3 comprises 17 residues. V lost 1 base to trimming and J lost 6 bases, with 21 bases between them. In DNA, the CDR3 is TGTGCCAGCAGCTTAGTTGGGCAGGGCCCCTTAAGGGCTGAAGCTTTCTTT. This translates into CASSLVGQGPLRAEAFF.

The chain couples TRBV7-6 to TRBJ2-7, with D unresolved. CDR1 is SGHVS, CDR2 FNYEAQ, per germline. CDR3 length: 15 amino acids. Trimming took off 1 base at V and 2 bases at J, with 12 bases between the two ends. This CDR3 is CASSLGSESPYEQYF. CDR3 in DNA: TGTGCCAGCAGCTTAGGGTCGGAGAGCCCCTACGAGCAGTACTTC.

The chain recombines TRBV5-1 with TRBJ2-7; 8 bases are a match to TRBD1. Germline trimming cut 0 bases from V and 2 bases from J; bases unmatched to any gene: 1. CDR3 size: 14 residues. Per the germline V gene, CDR1 is SGHRS and CDR2 is YFSETQ. The CDR3 loop reads CASSLAGQAYEQYF. For the CDR3, the DNA is TGCGCCAGCAGCTTGGCGGGACAGGCCTACGAGCAGTACTTC.

This clone was counted a few times. The CDR3 carries no conserved terminal phenylalanine or tryptophan, so it likely arises from a read error. The chain employs TRBV2 and TRBJ1-6; 7 nucleotides line up with TRBD1. V was clipped by 7 bases and J by 7 bases; unmatched bases: 10. The CDR3 runs 15 residues. Germline CDR1 is SNHLY and CDR2 is FYNNEI. CDR3 sequence (DNA): TGTGCCAGCAAGGGGGGAAGACAGGGAAATTCACCCCTCCACCTT. Translating it yields CASKGGRQGNSPLHL.